This entry concerns a single T cell receptor (beta chain). Its antigen is not identified. V was pared by 2 bases and J by 7 bases, with 12 bases between. CDR1 and CDR2 from the germline V gene are MNHEY and SVGAGI. The CDR3 spans 15 residues. The data originate from a study of blood T cells in healthy people across ages. Study observations and caveats: The study lacked donor CMV status, which possibly confounded expanded clonotype changes.

The use of a sample-barcoded 5' primer and a J-beta primer mix characterized a second PCR of about 6 to 12 cycles. Through a template-switch adaptor with 12 random nucleotides, each cDNA molecule received a tag. TCRdb called the 5' RACE reads again in MiXCR, with one record for every CDR3 protein. The sample lists 890,000 or so distinct CDR3 sequences, 62% occurring once. Per sample, at least 6 micrograms of total RNA were extracted. The rearrangement uses TRBV6-5 and TRBJ1-6, with a tentative D call TRBD1 (5 bases). The sample comprised blood. The sequence was collected from a man aged 25 to 40 in good health. CDR3 nucleotides: TGTGCCAGCAGTTACGGGGCAGTGGGGAATTCACCCCTCCACTTT. Translation: CASSYGAVGNSPLHF.